Listed below are T cell receptor beta chains from one sample, sequenced in a study of T-cell reconstitution after alpha-beta-depleted transplantation in children. From the PCR reads, TCRdb called clonotypes with MiXCR, one entry per CDR3 protein. The table has about 440,000 distinct CDR3 sequences, 43% seen once. Sequenced here: PBMCs, sampled before TCRalphabeta/CD19-depleted stem cell transplant. All receptors come from a girl aged 2 to 9 with aplastic anemia, due to receive a stem cell transplant. Each CDR3 is given with its conserved first and last residue. The D gene is left open where the match is weak. A row's size may be missing; if present it is once, few, many or a size class.

TRBD2	TRBV4-1	few	TRBJ2-4	TGCGCCAGCAGCCATGGGGTAGGGCTAGCGGAAAACATTCAGTACTTC	CASSHGVGLAENIQYF
TRBD1	TRBV7-3	NA	TRBJ2-7	TGTGCCAGCAGCCAACGACCAGGGGGATCCTACGAGCAGTACTTC	CASSQRPGGSYEQYF
TRBD2	TRBV20-1	NA	TRBJ2-1	TGCAGTGCTATGACTAGCTGGAATGAGCAGTTCTTC	CSAMTSWNEQFF
NA	TRBV10-2	few	TRBJ2-1	TGCGCCAGCAGTGAGTCTACTTGGACCAGTGAGCAGTTCTTC	CASSESTWTSEQFF
TRBD1	TRBV20-1	NA	TRBJ1-5	TGCAGTGCTGGTCCAGGGGGACCAAATCAGCCCCAGCATTTT	CSAGPGGPNQPQHF
TRBD2	TRBV4-3	NA	TRBJ2-7	TGCGCCAGCAGCCTGGGACTAGCGGGAGGGTCTCGCTCCTACGAGCAGTACTTC	CASSLGLAGGSRSYEQYF
TRBD2	TRBV3-1	many	TRBJ2-5	TGTGCCAGCAGTGCAGGGACTAGCGGGACCCGAGCCCCGTACTTC	CASSAGTSGTRAPYF
NA	TRBV7-8	NA	TRBJ2-3	TGTGCCAGCAGCTTTTGGGGGAAAAGGCCCGATAGCACAGATACGCAGTATTTT	CASSFWGKRPDSTDTQYF
NA	TRBV7-2	many	TRBJ2-2	TGTGCCAGTTGCCGCGGAGAGCACGTAGTAGCCGGGGAGCTGTTTTTT	CASCRGEHVVAGELFF
NA	TRBV25-1	NA	TRBJ2-7	TGTGCCAGCAGTGTAGGCGGAACCTACGAGCAGTACTTC	CASSVGGTYEQYF
NA	TRBV12-3/TRBV12-4	NA	TRBJ2-1	TGTGCCAGCAGTTTGATACGTGGAGGGGGAGGGCAGAAATACAATGAGCAGTTCTTC	CASSLIRGGGGQKYNEQFF
NA	TRBV21-1	many	TRBJ1-5	TGTGCCAGCAGCAGAAATCGCAGGGGTAGCAATCAGCCCCAGCATTTT	CASSRNRRGSNQPQHF
TRBD1	TRBV29-1	NA	TRBJ2-7	TGCAGCGTTGAAGGCCGGACAGGGGGTTACTACGAGCAGTACTTC	CSVEGRTGGYYEQYF
NA	TRBV5-1	NA	TRBJ2-7	TGCGCCAGCAGCTTGGTCCGACTAAGGAACGAACAGTACTTC	CASSLVRLRNEQYF
NA	TRBV5-5	NA	TRBJ2-7	TGTGCCAGCAGCTTGGAAGGGCAGAGTACCCATTCCTCCTACGAGCAGTACTTC	CASSLEGQSTHSSYEQYF
NA	TRBV5-1	few	TRBJ2-1	TGCGCCAGCAGCTTCGAAGGGGACAATGAGCAGTTCTTC	CASSFEGDNEQFF
NA	TRBV9	NA	TRBJ2-1	TGTGCCAGCAGCGTGAGGACTGGCTACAATGAGCAGTTCTTC	CASSVRTGYNEQFF
TRBD1	TRBV20-1	once	TRBJ1-5	TGCAGTGCTAGAGAAGGGACAGGGCTAAATCAGCCCCAGCATTTT	CSAREGTGLNQPQHF
TRBD2	TRBV29-1	NA	TRBJ2-3	TGCAGCGTTGATAGGCGGCGGGAGGGCCCTAGCACAGATACGCAGTATTTT	CSVDRRREGPSTDTQYF
TRBD2	TRBV20-1	NA	TRBJ2-2	TGCAGTGCTAGAGTGCGCGGGCGGGGGAACACCGGGGAGCTGCTTTTT	CSARVRGRGNTGELLF